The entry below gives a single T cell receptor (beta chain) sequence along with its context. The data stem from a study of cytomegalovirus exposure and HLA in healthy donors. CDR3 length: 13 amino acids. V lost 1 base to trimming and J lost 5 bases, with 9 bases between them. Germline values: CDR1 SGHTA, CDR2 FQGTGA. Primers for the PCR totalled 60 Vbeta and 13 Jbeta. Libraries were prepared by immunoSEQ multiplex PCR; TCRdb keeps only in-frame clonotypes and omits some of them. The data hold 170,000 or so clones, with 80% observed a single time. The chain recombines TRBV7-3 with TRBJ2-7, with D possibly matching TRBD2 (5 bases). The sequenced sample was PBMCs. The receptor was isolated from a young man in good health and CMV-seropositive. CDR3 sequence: CASSLRLADEQYF. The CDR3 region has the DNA TGTGCCAGCAGCTTAAGGCTAGCCGACGAGCAGTACTTC.